These 12 T cell receptor beta chains share one sample of origin, sequenced in a study of T cells in Graves' hyperthyroidism and ophthalmopathy. Amplified TCR beta CDR3 regions derived from RNA transcripts. The HTBI primer set served for first-round RT-PCR of the TCR CDR3. TCRdb called the multiplex PCR reads again in MiXCR, with one record for every CDR3 protein. The sample yields about 510,000 distinct CDR3 sequences, roughly 45% seen once. The sample taken for sequencing was peripheral blood or thyroid tissue (not recorded which). The receptors shown here come from an adult woman with Graves' disease, either hyperthyroidism or ophthalmopathy (not recorded which).

The sample holds many counts of this clonotype. The CDR3 region has the DNA TGTGCCAGCAGTCTTGACAAGAATCAGCCCCAGCATTTT. Its translation: CASSLDKNQPQHF. The chain uses TRBV6-5 and TRBJ1-5; no clear D. From germline, CDR1 is MNHEY and CDR2 SVGAGI. V was clipped by 5 bases and J by 4 bases, with 9 bases between them. The CDR3 contains 13 residues.

This clonotype was observed a handful of times. The chain recombines TRBV2 with TRBJ2-7, with TRBD2 identical over 9 bases. Germline CDR1 is SNHLY and CDR2 is FYNNEI. The V gene end was trimmed by 4 bases and the J gene end by 9 bases; junction bases not matched to a gene: 7. CDR3 size: 13 residues. The CDR3 reads CASSVGTSWLQYF. CDR3 sequence (DNA): TGTGCCAGCAGTGTGGGGACTAGCTGGTTGCAGTACTTC.

This clonotype was observed a few times. The V and J genes are TRBV6-6 and TRBJ1-1; weak D call: TRBD1 (5 bases). This CDR3 spans 14 amino acids. Germline values: CDR1 MNHNY, CDR2 SVGAGI (reference sequence). V was clipped by 5 bases and J by 7 bases, with 17 bases between them. The CDR3: CASSELLRVSEAFF. The CDR3 region has the DNA TGTGCCAGCAGTGAACTCCTCAGGGTTAGTGAAGCTTTCTTT.

This chain links TRBV24-1 with TRBJ1-2, with TRBD1 matching 11 bases. This CDR3 is 15 amino acids long. Germline CDR1 and CDR2: KGHDR and SFDVKD. Trimming removed 3 bases from V and 2 bases from J; junction bases left unmatched: 1. CDR3 residues: CATSDGTGGNYGYTF. The CDR3 coding sequence is TGTGCCACCAGTGATGGGACAGGGGGGAACTATGGCTACACCTTC.

This clonotype was picked up many times. This chain links TRBV9 with TRBJ2-7; possibly TRBD2 for D (7 bases). Germline V gene data show CDR1 as SGDLS and CDR2 as YYNGEE. This CDR3 contains 14 residues. V was shortened by 5 bases and J by 7 bases, with 19 bases between the two germline ends. The CDR3 reads CASSKGGGAGEQYF. As DNA, the CDR3 is TGTGCCAGCAGTAAAGGGGGGGGGGCAGGTGAGCAGTACTTC.

This clonotype was counted at least ten times. The chain recombines TRBV5-4 with TRBJ2-7; D uncertain. The V gene's germline CDR1 is SGHNT and CDR2 YYREEE (reference sequence). This CDR3 has 12 amino acids. Trimming removed 3 bases from V and 7 bases from J, with 11 bases in between. CDR3 sequence reads: CASSSSSREQYF. The DNA for the CDR3 is TGTGCCAGCAGCTCCTCTTCTAGGGAGCAGTACTTC.

The chain carries TRBV29-1 and TRBJ1-1; D is undetermined. Trimming removed 3 bases at V and 9 bases at J, with 11 bases between. This CDR3 comprises 11 residues. CDR1 and CDR2 from the germline V gene are SQVTM and ANQGSEA. The CDR3 protein is CSVEGVPKAFF. CDR3 in DNA: TGCAGCGTTGAGGGTGTCCCTAAAGCTTTCTTT.

As for this clonotype: A much larger clone differs by one base, so this may be a read error. The chain employs TRBV5-1 and TRBJ2-7; D is tentatively TRBD1 or TRBD2 (5 bases each). Per germline, CDR1 SGHRS and CDR2 YFSETQ. This CDR3 comprises 13 residues. The chain's CDR3 is CASSSGGGYAQYF. CDR3 DNA sequence: TGCGCCAGCAGCTCGGGTGGGGGATACGCGCAGTACTTC.

On this clonotype: A read error may explain this, as a much larger clone is one base away. This chain links TRBV15 with TRBJ1-5; 7 bases fit TRBD1. Germline CDR1 is LNHNV and CDR2 is YYDKDF (reference sequence). The length of the CDR3 is 14 residues. For the CDR3, the DNA is TGTACCACCAGCGGTGGACAGGAGTATCAGCCCCAGCATTTT. Encoded protein: CTTSGGQEYQPQHF. The full variable domain, rest sourced from reference TRBV15 and TRBJ1-5, is DAMVIQNPRYQVTQFGKPVTLSCSQTLNHNVMYWYQQKSSQAPKLLFHYYDKDFNNEADTPDNFQSRRPNTSFCFLDIRSPGLGDTAMYLCTTSGGQEYQPQHFGDGTRLSIL.

This clonotype occurred many times. The genes are TRBV12-3 or TRBV12-4 and TRBJ1-6; D possibly corresponds to TRBD1 (5 bases). Trimming left V 5 bases short and J 4 bases short, with 9 bases between. There are 14 residues in the CDR3. The CDR3 loop is CASSPGPYNSPLHF. CDR3 coding DNA: TGTGCCAGCAGTCCGGGACCTTATAATTCACCCCTCCACTTT.

V and J are TRBV7-7 and TRBJ2-7; D remains unclear. Trimming took 9 bases from V and 3 from J, leaving 6 bases between them. CDR3 length: 10 amino acids. Germline-derived CDR1 and CDR2 are SSHAT and FNYEAQ (reference sequence). The CDR3 region is CARYCYEQYF. The CDR3 region has the DNA TGTGCCAGGTACTGCTACGAGCAGTACTTC. The full variable domain, rest sourced from reference TRBV7-7 and TRBJ2-7, is GAGVSQSPRYKVTKRGQDVTLRCDPISSHATLYWYQQALGQGPEFLTYFNYEAQPDKSGLPSDRFSAERPEGSISTLTIQRTEQRDSAMYRCARYCYEQYFGPGTRLTVT.

The rearrangement joins TRBV29-1 to TRBJ2-7; the D gene is possibly TRBD1 (5 bases). The germline gives CDR1 SQVTM, CDR2 ANQGSEA. Trimming removed 5 bases from V and 5 bases from J, with 13 bases in between. CDR3 size: 12 residues. The CDR3 DNA reads as TGCAGCGTTTACCAGGGCTCTGACGAGCAGTACTTC. This codes for CSVYQGSDEQYF.